One and the same sample provided the 14 T cell receptor beta chains below, sequenced in a study of CD8 T cells in Susac syndrome. RNA, at 0.5 to 1 ug, was reverse transcribed with random hexamers. In TCRdb, the immunoSEQ multiplex PCR reads were re-called with MiXCR into one record per CDR3 protein. The table includes some 300,000 distinct CDR3 sequences, 65% to 90% detected once. The sequenced sample consisted of CD8+ T cells from PBMCs. The receptors originated from a human donor with multiple sclerosis.

This sequence joins TRBV28 and TRBJ2-7, with D hard to call. The CDR3 consists of 13 residues. V was clipped by 3 bases and J by 6 bases, with 12 bases between them. The germline V gene has CDR1 MDHEN and CDR2 SYDVKM. Written as DNA, the CDR3 is TGTGCCAGCAGTTTCATCAAGTCCGGCGAGCAGTACTTC. The encoded protein is CASSFIKSGEQYF.

The gene calls are TRBV7-9 and TRBJ2-7, with a possible D match to TRBD1 (6 bases). V dropped 3 bases and J dropped 3 bases, with 12 bases sitting between them. CDR1 and CDR2 (germline): SEHNR, FQNEAQ (reference sequence). The length of the CDR3 is 14 residues. CDR3 in DNA: TGTGCCAGCAGCTTTGCGGACAGTAGCTACGAGCAGTACTTC. Residues: CASSFADSSYEQYF.

The V call is TRBV19, the J call TRBJ2-7; tentatively, D is TRBD2 (5 bases). CDR3 length: 15 residues. V was trimmed by 6 bases and J by 6 bases, leaving 21 bases between them. Germline CDR1 reads LNHDA; CDR2 reads SQIVND (reference sequence). The CDR3 region is CASSLSYFSAGEQYF. In nucleotides, the CDR3 is TGTGCCAGTAGCCTCTCATATTTTTCGGCGGGCGAGCAGTACTTC. The whole variable domain, filled in from reference TRBV19 and TRBJ2-7, reads DGGITQSPKYLFRKEGQNVTLSCEQNLNHDAMYWYRQDPGQGLRLIYYSQIVNDFQKGDIAEGYSVSREKKESFPLTVTSAQKNPTAFYLCASSLSYFSAGEQYFGPGTRLTVT.

CDR3 amino acids: CASSLGGMLDANTEAFF. Written as DNA, the CDR3 is TGTGCCAGCAGCTTAGGGGGCATGTTAGATGCGAACACTGAAGCTTTCTTT. This sequence joins TRBV13 and TRBJ1-1; D ambiguous. Per germline, CDR1 PRHDT and CDR2 FYEKMQ (reference sequence). The CDR3 consists of 17 residues. V was cut by 0 bases and J by 1 base, with 15 bases left in between.

V is TRBV28 and J is TRBJ1-1; 7 bases agree with TRBD1. Trimming cost V 3 bases and J 3 bases; bases outside gene matches: 7. Germline V lookup: CDR1 MDHEN, CDR2 SYDVKM. The CDR3 covers 15 residues. The CDR3 loop is CASSFSTGMDTEAFF. The CDR3 DNA follows: TGTGCCAGCAGTTTTTCGACAGGGATGGACACTGAAGCTTTCTTT. Combining the CDR3 with reference TRBV28 and TRBJ1-1 gives the whole variable domain DVKVTQSSRYLVKRTGEKVFLECVQDMDHENMFWYRQDPGLGLRLIYFSYDVKMKEKGDIPEGYSVSREKKERFSLILESASTNQTSMYLCASSFSTGMDTEAFFGQGTRLTVV.

This clonotype was found once. The genes are TRBV12-3 or TRBV12-4 and TRBJ2-3; 11 nucleotides align to TRBD2. Trimming at V came to 3 bases and at J to 1 base, leaving 3 bases not matched to a gene. The CDR3 spans 16 residues. CDR3 nucleotides: TGTGCCAGCAGTTTTGGACTAGCGGGCGGCACAGATACGCAGTATTTT. It encodes CASSFGLAGGTDTQYF.

The chain couples TRBV29-1 to TRBJ1-2; D gene uncertain. V was clipped by 0 bases and J by 5 bases, with 10 bases between them. This CDR3 has 13 amino acids. Looked up from germline, CDR1 is SQVTM and CDR2 is ANQGSEA. The CDR3 sequence is CSVEEFSFYGYTF. The CDR3 nucleotides read TGCAGCGTTGAAGAATTTAGCTTTTATGGCTACACCTTC.

The chain recombines TRBV28 with TRBJ2-7, with D perhaps matching TRBD2 (5 bases). The CDR3 spans 12 residues. CDR1 is MDHEN and CDR2 is SYDVKM in the germline V gene. Trimming pared 2 bases from V and 4 bases from J, leaving 6 bases between. In nucleotides, the CDR3 is TGTGCCAGCAGTTTAAGGAGGTACGAGCAGTACTTC. Protein: CASSLRRYEQYF.

V and J are TRBV27 and TRBJ2-5; a weak D match, TRBD2 (5 bases). This CDR3 has 15 amino acids. Trimming stripped 5 bases from V and 1 base from J, with 14 bases between. Germline values: CDR1 MNHEY, CDR2 SMNVEV (reference sequence). CDR3 in DNA: TGTGCCAGCAGTCCTTCTTGGCTAGCCCAAGAGACCCAGTACTTC. It specifies CASSPSWLAQETQYF.

The chain has TRBV28 and TRBJ2-1, with TRBD2 matching over 8 bases. The CDR3 has 18 residues. The V gene's germline CDR1 is MDHEN and CDR2 SYDVKM. Trimming at V came to 3 bases and at J to 4 bases, leaving 14 bases not matched to a gene. The CDR3 region is CASSLTVAGSSPYNEQFF. The CDR3 coding sequence is TGTGCCAGCAGTTTGACCGTAGCGGGATCTTCCCCATACAATGAGCAGTTCTTC.

The chain combines TRBV7-9 with TRBJ2-3, with 11 bases identical to TRBD2. CDR1 SEHNR and CDR2 FQNEAQ come from the germline V gene (reference sequence). CDR3 length equals 15 residues. V lost 6 bases to trimming and J lost 2 bases; unmatched junction nucleotides: 4. CDR3 in amino acids: CASREGLADTDTQYF. CDR3 nucleotides: TGTGCCAGCAGGGAGGGACTAGCGGACACAGATACGCAGTATTTT.

This clonotype appeared a single time. This chain links TRBV28 with TRBJ1-2, with D possibly TRBD1 on 6 matching bases. The V gene's germline CDR1 is MDHEN and CDR2 SYDVKM. The CDR3 has 16 amino acids. V gave up 1 base and J gave up 3 bases, with 15 bases separating them. CDR3 sequence: CASSLFRGSVDYGYTF. As DNA, the CDR3 is TGTGCCAGCAGTTTATTCAGGGGTTCGGTAGACTATGGCTACACCTTC.

The chain employs TRBV12-3 or TRBV12-4 and TRBJ2-1; 13 nucleotides line up with TRBD2. The ends lost 7 bases at V and 2 bases at J; junction bases unmatched: 5. This CDR3 region has 16 residues. The CDR3 reads CASNRLAGGTYNEQFF. The CDR3 region has the DNA TGTGCCAGCAACCGACTAGCGGGGGGAACCTACAATGAGCAGTTCTTC.

V gene TRBV30 combines with J gene TRBJ1-4; a possible D gene is TRBD1 (6 bases). The V end was cut by 6 bases, the J end by 8 bases, with 16 bases between. This CDR3 region has 13 residues. Germline values: CDR1 GTSNPN, CDR2 SVGIG (reference sequence). The CDR3 protein is CACQRGSEEKLFF. The CDR3 DNA follows: TGTGCCTGTCAAAGGGGGAGTGAAGAAAAACTGTTTTTT.